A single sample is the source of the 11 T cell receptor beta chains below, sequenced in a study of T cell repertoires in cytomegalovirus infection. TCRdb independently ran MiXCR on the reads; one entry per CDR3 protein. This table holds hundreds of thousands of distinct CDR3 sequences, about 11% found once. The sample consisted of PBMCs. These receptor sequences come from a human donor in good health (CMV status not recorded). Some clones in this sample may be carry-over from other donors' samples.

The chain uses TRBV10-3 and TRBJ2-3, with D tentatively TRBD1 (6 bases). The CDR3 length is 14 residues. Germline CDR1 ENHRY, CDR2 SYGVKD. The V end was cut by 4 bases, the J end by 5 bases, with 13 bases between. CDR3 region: CAISGQAFQDTQYF. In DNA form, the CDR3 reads TGTGCCATCAGTGGACAGGCATTTCAAGATACGCAGTATTTT.

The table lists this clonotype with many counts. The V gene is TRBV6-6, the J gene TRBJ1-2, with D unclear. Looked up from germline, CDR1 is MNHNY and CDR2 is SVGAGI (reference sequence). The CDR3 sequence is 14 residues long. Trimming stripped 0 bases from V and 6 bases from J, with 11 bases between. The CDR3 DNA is TGTGCCAGCAGTTACTCGAGGGAAAGGGATGGCTACACCTTC. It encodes CASSYSRERDGYTF.

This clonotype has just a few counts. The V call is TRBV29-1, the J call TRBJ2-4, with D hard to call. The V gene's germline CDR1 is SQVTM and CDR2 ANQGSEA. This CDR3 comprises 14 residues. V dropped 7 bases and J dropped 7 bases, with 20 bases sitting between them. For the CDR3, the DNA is TGCAGCGCTATAACCCCAACGGGCATGAACATTCAGTACTTC. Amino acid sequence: CSAITPTGMNIQYF.

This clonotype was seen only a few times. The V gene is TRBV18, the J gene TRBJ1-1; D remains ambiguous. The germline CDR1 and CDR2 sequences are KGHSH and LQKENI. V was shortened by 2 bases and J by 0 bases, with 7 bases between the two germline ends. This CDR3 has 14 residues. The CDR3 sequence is CASSPKGLNTEAFF. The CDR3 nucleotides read TGTGCCAGCTCACCAAAAGGACTGAACACTGAAGCTTTCTTT.

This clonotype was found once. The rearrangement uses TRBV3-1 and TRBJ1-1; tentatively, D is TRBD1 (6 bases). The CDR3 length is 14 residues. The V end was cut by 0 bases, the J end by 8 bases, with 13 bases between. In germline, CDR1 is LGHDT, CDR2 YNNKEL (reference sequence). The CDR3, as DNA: TGTGCCAGCAGCCAAGAGTCCGGGGGGGCCGAAGCTTTCTTT. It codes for CASSQESGGAEAFF.

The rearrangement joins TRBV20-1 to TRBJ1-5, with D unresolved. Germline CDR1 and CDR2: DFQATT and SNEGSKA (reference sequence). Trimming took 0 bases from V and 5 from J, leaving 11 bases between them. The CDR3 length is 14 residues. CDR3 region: CSARDISGYQPQHF. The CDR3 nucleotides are TGCAGTGCTAGAGATATTTCAGGTTATCAGCCCCAGCATTTT.

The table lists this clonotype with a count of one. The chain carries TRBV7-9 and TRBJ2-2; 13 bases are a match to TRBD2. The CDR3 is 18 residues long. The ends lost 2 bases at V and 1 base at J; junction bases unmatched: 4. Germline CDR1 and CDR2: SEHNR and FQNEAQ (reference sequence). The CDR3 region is CASSLPRTSGRNTGELFF. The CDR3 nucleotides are TGTGCCAGCAGCTTACCAAGGACTAGCGGGAGGAACACCGGGGAGCTGTTTTTT.

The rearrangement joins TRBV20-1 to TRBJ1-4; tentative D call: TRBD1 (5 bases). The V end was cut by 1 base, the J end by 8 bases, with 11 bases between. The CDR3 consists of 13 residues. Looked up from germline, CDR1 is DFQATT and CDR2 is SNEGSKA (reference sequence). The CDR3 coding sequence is TGCAGTGCTAGAGGGGGGTTCGACGAAAAACTGTTTTTT. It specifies CSARGGFDEKLFF.

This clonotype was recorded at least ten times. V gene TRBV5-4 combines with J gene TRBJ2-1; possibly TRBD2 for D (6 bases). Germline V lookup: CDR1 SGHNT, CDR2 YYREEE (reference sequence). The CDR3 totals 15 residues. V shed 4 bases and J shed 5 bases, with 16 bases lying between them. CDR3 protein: CASSMGLSRNNEQFF. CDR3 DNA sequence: TGTGCCAGCAGCATGGGACTTTCAAGAAACAATGAGCAGTTCTTC.

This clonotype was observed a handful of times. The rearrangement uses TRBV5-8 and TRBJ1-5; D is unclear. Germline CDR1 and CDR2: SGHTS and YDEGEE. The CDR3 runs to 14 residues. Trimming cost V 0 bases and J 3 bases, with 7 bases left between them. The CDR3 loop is CASSLVQNNQPQHF. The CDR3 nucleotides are TGTGCCAGCAGCTTGGTACAGAACAATCAGCCCCAGCATTTT.

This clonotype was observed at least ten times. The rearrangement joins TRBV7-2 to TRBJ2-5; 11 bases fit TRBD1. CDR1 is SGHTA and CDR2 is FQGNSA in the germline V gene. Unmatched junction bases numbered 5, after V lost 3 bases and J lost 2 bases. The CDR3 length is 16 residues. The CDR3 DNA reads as TGTGCCAGCAGCTTGCCGGGACAGGGGGGGCAAGAGACCCAGTACTTC. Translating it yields CASSLPGQGGQETQYF. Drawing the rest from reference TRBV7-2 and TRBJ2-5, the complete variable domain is GAGVSQSPSNKVTEKGKDVELRCDPISGHTALYWYRQSLGQGLEFLIYFQGNSAPDKSGLPSDRFSAERTGGSVSTLTIQRTQQEDSAVYLCASSLPGQGGQETQYFGPGTRLLVL.